This T cell receptor (beta chain) was found in a study of blood T cell repertoires in COVID-19. CDR1 SGHDN and CDR2 FVKESK come from the germline V gene. CDR3 length equals 16 residues. The V gene lost 3 bases and the J gene lost 7 bases, with 19 bases spanning the gap. Measured with immunoSEQ multiplex PCR; TCRdb has only the in-frame clones, and not every one. The profile shows 100,000 to 150,000 clones, about 86% of them singletons. This chain links TRBV14 with TRBJ2-1; D possibly corresponds to TRBD2 (6 bases). Sequencing was carried out using peripheral blood. The clonotype was recovered from a woman in her forties or fifties with acute or convalescent COVID-19. CDR3 sequence reads: CASSQIGRLGINEQFF. The CDR3 DNA is TGTGCCAGCAGCCAGATAGGGAGACTAGGTATTAATGAGCAGTTCTTC.